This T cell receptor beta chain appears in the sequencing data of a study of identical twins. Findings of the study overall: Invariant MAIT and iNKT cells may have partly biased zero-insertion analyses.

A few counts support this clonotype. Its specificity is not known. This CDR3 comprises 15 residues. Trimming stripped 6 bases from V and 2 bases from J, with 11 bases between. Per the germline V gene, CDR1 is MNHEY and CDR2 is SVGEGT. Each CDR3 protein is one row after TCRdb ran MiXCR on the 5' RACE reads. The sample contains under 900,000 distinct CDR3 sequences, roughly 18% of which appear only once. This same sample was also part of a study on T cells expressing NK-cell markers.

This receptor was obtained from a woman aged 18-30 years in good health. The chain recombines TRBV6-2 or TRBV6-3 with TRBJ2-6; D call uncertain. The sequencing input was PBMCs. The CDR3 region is CASRSVPPGANVLTF. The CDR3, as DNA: TGTGCCAGCAGGTCGGTTCCCCCTGGGGCCAACGTCCTGACTTTC.